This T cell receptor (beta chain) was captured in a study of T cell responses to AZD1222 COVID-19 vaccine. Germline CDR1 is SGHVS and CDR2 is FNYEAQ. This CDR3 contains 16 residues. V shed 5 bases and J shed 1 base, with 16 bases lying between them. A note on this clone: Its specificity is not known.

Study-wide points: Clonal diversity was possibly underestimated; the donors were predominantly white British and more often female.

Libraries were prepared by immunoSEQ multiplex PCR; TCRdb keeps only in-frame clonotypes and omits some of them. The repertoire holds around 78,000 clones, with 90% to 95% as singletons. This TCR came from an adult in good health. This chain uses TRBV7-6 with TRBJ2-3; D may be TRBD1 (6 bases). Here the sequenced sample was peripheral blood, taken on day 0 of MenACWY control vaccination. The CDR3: CASSRPTGSRTDTQYF. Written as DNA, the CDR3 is TGTGCCAGCAGCCGGCCGACAGGCTCCCGCACAGATACGCAGTATTTT.